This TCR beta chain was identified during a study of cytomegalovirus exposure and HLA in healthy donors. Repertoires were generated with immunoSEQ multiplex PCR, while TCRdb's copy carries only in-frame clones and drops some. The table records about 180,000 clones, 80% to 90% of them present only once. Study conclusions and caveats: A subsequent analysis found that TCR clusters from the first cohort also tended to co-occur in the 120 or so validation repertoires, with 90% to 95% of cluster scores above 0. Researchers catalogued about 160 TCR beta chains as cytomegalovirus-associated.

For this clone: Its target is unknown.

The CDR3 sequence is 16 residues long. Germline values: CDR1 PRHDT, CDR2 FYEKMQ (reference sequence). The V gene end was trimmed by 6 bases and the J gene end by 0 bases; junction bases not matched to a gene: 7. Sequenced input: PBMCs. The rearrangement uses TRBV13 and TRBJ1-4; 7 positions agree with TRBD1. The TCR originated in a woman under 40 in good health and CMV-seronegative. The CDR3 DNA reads TGTGCCAGCAGACCCGGGACAGCGGCAACTAATGAAAAACTGTTTTTT. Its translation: CASRPGTAATNEKLFF.